The sample holds a few counts of the clone carrying this T cell receptor beta chain. Researchers prepared the TCRbeta library using unique molecular identifiers, the study reports. TCRdb independently ran MiXCR on the PCR reads; one entry per CDR3 protein. The data show about 640,000 distinct CDR3 sequences, with approximately 16% seen just once and 0.85% to 1.3% held by the top ten. CDR1 is MNHEY, CDR2 SMNVEV, per germline (reference sequence). The CDR3 extends over 12 amino acids. V lost 4 bases, J lost 4 bases, and 4 bases lay in between. The sample belongs to a study of T-cell reconstitution after alpha-beta-depleted transplantation in children.

This clonotype originated in a human donor who donated a stem cell graft to a child with acute myeloid leukemia. This chain uses TRBV27 with TRBJ2-2; no definite D call. Material: PBMCs from the stem cell graft donor, obtained from the stem cell graft. The CDR3 DNA reads as TGTGCCAGCAGTTCCTTCACCGGGGAGCTGTTTTTT. Protein: CASSSFTGELFF.